Presented here are 5 T cell receptor beta chains from one specimen sequenced in a study of blood T cell repertoires in COVID-19 (dated by TCRdb to 2020 to 2022). The receptor library was made with the immunoSEQ multiplex PCR assay. TCRdb took this table from immuneACCESS and kept in-frame rearrangements with V and J called. Such tables lack part of the clones; where checked against another copy, unresolved V genes explain under half of the gap, and the rest is unexplained. Here the sample has about 150,000 clones; more than 80% occur a single time. The ten largest clones take up under 2.5% of the sample. Sequenced: peripheral blood. The receptors shown here come from a man aged 70-80 years with acute or convalescent COVID-19.

The V and J genes are TRBV5-1 and TRBJ2-3, with D hard to call. Deletions cut 4 bases from V and 0 bases from J, with 12 bases between. The CDR3 is 15 residues long. The germline V gene has CDR1 SGHRS and CDR2 YFSETQ. Here the CDR3 reads CASSTTSTSTDTQYF. For the CDR3, the DNA is TGCGCCAGCAGCACGACAAGTACTAGCACAGATACGCAGTATTTT.

A word on this clone: The same CDR3 is also encoded by other DNA sequences in this sample. CDR3 loop: CASSLRDRADYGYTF. The CDR3 DNA sequence: TGTGCCAGCAGTTTGAGGGACAGGGCTGACTATGGCTACACCTTC. The chain joins TRBV28 to TRBJ1-2, with 9 bases fitting TRBD1. Germline values: CDR1 MDHEN, CDR2 SYDVKM. V shed 3 bases and J 3 bases; nucleotides not matched to a gene: 5. The CDR3 extends over 15 amino acids.

This chain links TRBV11-2 with TRBJ2-2; the match to TRBD1 covers 8 bases. This CDR3 region has 13 residues. The germline V gene encodes CDR1 SGHAT and CDR2 FQNNGV. Trimming removed 5 bases from V and 6 bases from J; junction bases left unmatched: 2. DNA for the CDR3: TGTGCCAGCAGCGACAGGGGTTCCGGGGAGCTGTTTTTT. Its protein product is CASSDRGSGELFF.

The chain links TRBV5-1 to TRBJ2-7, with TRBD2 matching over 8 bases. Germline V lookup: CDR1 SGHRS, CDR2 YFSETQ. This CDR3 is 13 amino acids long. Germline trimming cut 5 bases from V and 3 bases from J; bases unmatched to any gene: 4. The DNA for the CDR3 is TGCGCCAGCAGAGCGGGGGACCGCTACGAGCAGTACTTC. Translation: CASRAGDRYEQYF.

A word on this clone: The same CDR3 can be traced to other DNA sequences in this sample. The V gene is TRBV19, the J gene TRBJ2-7; TRBD2 might be the D (6 bases). The CDR3 runs 12 residues. Germline CDR1 is LNHDA and CDR2 is SQIVND (reference sequence). The ends were cut back, 3 bases at V and 6 bases at J, with 9 bases in the middle. This CDR3 is CASSIRGGEQYF. The DNA for the CDR3 is TGTGCCAGTAGTATCCGGGGAGGCGAGCAGTACTTC.